This T cell receptor beta chain came from a study of CD8+ T cells in alopecia areata (dated by TCRdb to 2016 to 2018). The study in broad terms: The treated patients took part in an open-label pilot trial in which moderate-to-severe alopecia areata was treated with oral tofacitinib at 5 to 10 mg twice daily. Tofacitinib was given for 6 to 18 months, followed by 6 months of follow-up off drug to assess delayed response and recurrence. Disease severity in treated patients was measured with the SALT score, which quantifies the percentage of affected scalp surface area. The study used high-throughput TCRbeta sequencing to examine T cell clonal expansion in alopecia areata, in both the C3H/HeJ mouse model and human patients. In humans, TCRbeta sequencing was performed on scalp tissue and on sorted CD4+ and CD8+ peripheral blood T cells from healthy controls and from patients with patchy or totalis/universalis alopecia areata. Biopsies were taken from tofacitinib-treated patients at baseline and at 4 and 24 weeks of treatment, and a later scalp biopsy was taken in several of the tofacitinib-treated patients. Scalp clonality was compared across normal scalp (n=4), patchy alopecia areata scalp (n=8), and alopecia totalis/universalis scalp (n=8). RNA was extracted with the PAXgene miRNA kit for fixed scalp, the miRNeasy kit for PBMCs, and the RNeasy kit for mouse skin. immunoSEQ multiplex PCR using 35 Vbeta forward primers and 13 Jbeta reverse primers was used to amplify TCRbeta CDR3 regions.

The receptor library was made with the immunoSEQ multiplex PCR assay. RNA was extracted from all samples and reverse transcribed into cDNA, which served as template for TCR sequencing. First-strand cDNA was synthesized using SuperScript III with a 2:1 mix of oligo-dT and random hexamers. A synthetic immune receptor repertoire was used to gauge amplification bias, and whatever bias remained was removed computationally. Per the source publication's procedure: Raw reads were preprocessed to remove errors, and CDR3 was defined by IMGT conventions from the conserved cysteine to phenylalanine. Clonality was computed by normalizing Shannon entropy by log2 of the number of productive unique TCRs and subtracting the result from 1. Whether scalp clones were CD4 or CD8 was inferred by matching scalp TCRbeta sequences against CD4 and CD8 repertoires sorted from blood. Here the immuneACCESS table is served through TCRdb, limited to in-frame sequences with V and J called. Missing clones are a known gap in these copies; in checked studies unresolved V genes cover under half, and the rest lacks a known reason. V, J and clone size reflect that table, while D and trimming were determined from the DNA. The sample table holds 150,000 to 200,000 clones, of which 50% to 75% were seen once. More than 15% of the sample lies in the top ten.

The V and J ends are trimmed by 5 bases and 9 bases, leaving 12 bases between them. The germline V gene (reference sequence) supplies CDR1 GTSNPN and CDR2 SVGIG. The CDR3 has 11 amino acids, counting the end cysteine and phenylalanine. Of all the DNA, just the CDR3 is kept, 33 bases in frame from base 1. Overall results and qualifications from the work: Shared TCR sequences between patients were less evident than in mice, which may be partly attributable to HLA diversity in the patient population. The treated cohort was small, with a single nonresponder, so links between baseline CD8+ expansion and response need larger studies. Unlike mouse skin, where gammadelta T cells dominate, normal human skin contains resident alphabeta T cells that get sequenced too, which complicates analysis of the scalp TCR repertoire. Tofacitinib significantly decreased scalp clonality and the number of expanded CD8+ clones among the top 100 scalp clones. Compared with normal scalp, lesional scalp had higher clonality and more expanded CD8+ clones, particularly in alopecia totalis/universalis, a pattern that suggests antigenic drive. During tofacitinib treatment, many expanded lesional clones stuck around in both scalp and blood, and this persistence may partly explain why relapse happens after treatment is stopped.

The intended sense of this specimen's treatment or condition label: oral pan-JAK inhibitor, 5-10 mg twice daily. Lesional scalp punch biopsies and peripheral blood were collected from alopecia areata patients. After PBMCs were isolated by density centrifugation and stained for CD3, CD4 and CD8, a FACSAria was used to sort CD4+ and CD8+ T cells. A word on this clone: What antigen it recognizes has not been identified. No per-base quality is available; no much larger clone lies one base away.

The starting material was CD4+ T cells sorted from blood, obtained at approximately week 56, from a patient treated with tofacitinib. The receptor was derived from a human donor with alopecia areata. In this chain, TRBV30 is recombined with TRBJ2-3; the D gene lacks a confident call. The CDR3 protein: CAWAGSSTQYF. The DNA sequence is TGTGCCTGGGCCGGGTCCTCGACGCAGTATTTT.